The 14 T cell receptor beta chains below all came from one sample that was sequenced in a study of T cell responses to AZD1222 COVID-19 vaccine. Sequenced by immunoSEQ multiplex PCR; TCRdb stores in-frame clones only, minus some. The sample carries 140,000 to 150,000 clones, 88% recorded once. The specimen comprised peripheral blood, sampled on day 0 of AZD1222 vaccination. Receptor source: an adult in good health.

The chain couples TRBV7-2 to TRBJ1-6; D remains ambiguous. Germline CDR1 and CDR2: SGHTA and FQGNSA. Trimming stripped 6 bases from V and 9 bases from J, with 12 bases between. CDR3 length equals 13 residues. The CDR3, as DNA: TGTGCCAGCAGGGTTACGGGATCTTCACCCCTCCACTTT. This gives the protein CASRVTGSSPLHF.

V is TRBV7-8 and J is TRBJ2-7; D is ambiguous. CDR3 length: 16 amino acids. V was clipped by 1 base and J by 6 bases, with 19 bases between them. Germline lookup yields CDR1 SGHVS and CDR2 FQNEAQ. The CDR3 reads CASSLVKPVFGPEQYF. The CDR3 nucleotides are TGTGCCAGCAGCTTAGTTAAGCCAGTATTTGGTCCCGAGCAGTACTTC.

CDR3 DNA: TGCGCCAGCAGCCAGAACGGACAGGGCTTCACACCGACCGATAATTCACCCCTCCACTTT. It encodes CASSQNGQGFTPTDNSPLHF. The V gene is TRBV4-1, the J gene TRBJ1-6; 8 bases match TRBD1. V gave up 3 bases and J gave up 5 bases; unmatched junction bases: 18. The CDR3 covers 20 residues. Per germline, CDR1 MGHRA and CDR2 YSYEKL.

CDR3 residues: CASSVEGRSYTDTQYF. The DNA for the CDR3 is TGTGCCAGCAGCGTAGAAGGCAGGAGTTACACAGATACGCAGTATTTT. This chain links TRBV9 with TRBJ2-3, with D hard to call. Germline CDR1 and CDR2: SGDLS and YYNGEE. Trimming took 0 bases from V and 2 from J, leaving 13 bases between them. The length of the CDR3 is 16 residues.

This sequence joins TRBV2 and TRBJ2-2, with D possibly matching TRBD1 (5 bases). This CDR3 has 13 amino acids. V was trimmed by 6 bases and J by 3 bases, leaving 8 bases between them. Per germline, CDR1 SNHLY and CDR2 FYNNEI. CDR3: CASRTDYTGELFF. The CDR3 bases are TGTGCCAGCAGGACAGATTACACCGGGGAGCTGTTTTTT.

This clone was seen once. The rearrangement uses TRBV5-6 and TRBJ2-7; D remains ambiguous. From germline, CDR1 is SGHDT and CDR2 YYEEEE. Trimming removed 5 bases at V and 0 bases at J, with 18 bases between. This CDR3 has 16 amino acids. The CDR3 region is CASSQWLDASSYEQYF. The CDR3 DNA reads TGTGCCAGCAGTCAGTGGTTGGACGCCTCCTCCTACGAGCAGTACTTC.

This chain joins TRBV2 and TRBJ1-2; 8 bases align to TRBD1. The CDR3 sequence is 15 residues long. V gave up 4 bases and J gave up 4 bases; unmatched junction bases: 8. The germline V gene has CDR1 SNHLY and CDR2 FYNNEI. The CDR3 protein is CASSVQRTGTYGYTF. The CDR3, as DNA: TGTGCCAGCAGTGTTCAAAGGACAGGGACCTATGGCTACACCTTC.

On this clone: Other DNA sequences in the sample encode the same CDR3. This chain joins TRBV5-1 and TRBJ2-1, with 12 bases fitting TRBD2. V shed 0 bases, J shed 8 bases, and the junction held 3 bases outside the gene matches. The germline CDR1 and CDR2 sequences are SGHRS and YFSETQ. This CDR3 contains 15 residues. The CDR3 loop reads CASSLASGGADEQFF. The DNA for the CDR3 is TGCGCCAGCAGCTTGGCTAGCGGGGGGGCCGATGAGCAGTTCTTC.

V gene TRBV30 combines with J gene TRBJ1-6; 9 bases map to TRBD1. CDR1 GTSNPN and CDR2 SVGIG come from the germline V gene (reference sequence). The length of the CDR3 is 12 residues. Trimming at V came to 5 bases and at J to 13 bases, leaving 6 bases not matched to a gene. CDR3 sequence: CAWRTGERPLHF. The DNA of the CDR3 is TGTGCCTGGCGGACAGGGGAACGTCCCCTCCACTTT.

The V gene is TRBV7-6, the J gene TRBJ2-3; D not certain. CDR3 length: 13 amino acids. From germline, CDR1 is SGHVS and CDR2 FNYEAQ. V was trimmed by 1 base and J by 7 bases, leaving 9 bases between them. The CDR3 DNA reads TGTGCCAGCAGCTTAGGTGCTCGCTATACGCAGTATTTT. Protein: CASSLGARYTQYF. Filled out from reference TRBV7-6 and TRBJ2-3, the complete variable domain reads GAGVSQSPRYKVTKRGQDVALRCDPISGHVSLYWYRQALGQGPEFLTYFNYEAQQDKSGLPNDRFSAERPEGSISTLTIQRTEQRDSAMYRCASSLGARYTQYFGPGTRLTVL.

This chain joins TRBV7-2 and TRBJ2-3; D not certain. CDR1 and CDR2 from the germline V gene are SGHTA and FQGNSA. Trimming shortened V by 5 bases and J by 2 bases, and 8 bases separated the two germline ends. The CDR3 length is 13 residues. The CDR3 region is CASSVQFTDTQYF. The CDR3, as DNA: TGTGCCAGCAGCGTACAGTTCACAGATACGCAGTATTTT.

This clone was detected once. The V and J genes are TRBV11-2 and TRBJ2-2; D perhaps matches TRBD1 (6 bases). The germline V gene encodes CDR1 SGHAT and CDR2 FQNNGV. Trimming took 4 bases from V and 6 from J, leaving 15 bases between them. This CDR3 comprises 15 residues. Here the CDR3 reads CASSSTSPGAGELFF. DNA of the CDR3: TGTGCCAGCAGCTCCACTTCCCCAGGGGCCGGGGAGCTGTTTTTT.

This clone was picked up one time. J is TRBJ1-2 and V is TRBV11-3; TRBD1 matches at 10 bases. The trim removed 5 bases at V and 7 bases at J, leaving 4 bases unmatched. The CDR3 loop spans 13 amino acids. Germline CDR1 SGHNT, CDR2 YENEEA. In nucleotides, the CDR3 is TGTGCCAGCAGCCCCGGACAGGGGGGTGGCTACACCTTC. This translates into CASSPGQGGGYTF.

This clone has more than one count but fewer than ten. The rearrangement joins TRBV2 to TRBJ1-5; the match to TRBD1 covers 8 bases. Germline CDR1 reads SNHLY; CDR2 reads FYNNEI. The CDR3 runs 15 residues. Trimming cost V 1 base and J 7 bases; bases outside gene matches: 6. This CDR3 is CASSEDQTGVQPQHF. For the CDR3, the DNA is TGTGCCAGCAGTGAAGACCAGACAGGGGTACAGCCCCAGCATTTT.